This TCR beta chain was recovered during a study of cytomegalovirus exposure and HLA in healthy donors. This clone was picked up one time. These donors, healthy bone marrow donors, were studied. Primers included in the PCR were 60 Vbeta and 13 Jbeta primers. The repertoire was sequenced with immunoSEQ multiplex PCR; TCRdb's copy has only in-frame clones and lacks some. The sample includes some 160,000 clones, about 88% of them seen just once. This CDR3 is built from 16 residues. The germline V gene has CDR1 LGHNA and CDR2 YNFKEQ. This sequence was found in a man aged 30 to 39 in good health and CMV-seropositive. Sequenced sample: PBMCs. The chain has TRBV4-2 and TRBJ2-5; D gene unclear. The DNA matches TRBJ2-7 better at its end, which makes the J call doubtful. CDR3 region: CASILNSRELCYEQYF. CDR3 bases: TGTGCCAGCATCCTAAACTCGCGTGAATTGTGCTACGAGCAGTACTTC.